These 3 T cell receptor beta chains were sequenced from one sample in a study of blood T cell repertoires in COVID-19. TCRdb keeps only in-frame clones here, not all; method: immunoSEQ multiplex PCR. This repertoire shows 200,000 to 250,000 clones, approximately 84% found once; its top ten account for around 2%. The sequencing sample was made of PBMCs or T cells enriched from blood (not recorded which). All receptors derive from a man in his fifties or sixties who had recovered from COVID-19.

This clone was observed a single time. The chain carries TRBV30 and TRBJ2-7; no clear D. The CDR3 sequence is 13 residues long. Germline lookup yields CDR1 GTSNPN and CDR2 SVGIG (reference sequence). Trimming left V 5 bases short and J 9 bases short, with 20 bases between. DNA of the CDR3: TGTGCCTGGGGAGCACAAAATTATGGCTCGCAGTACTTC. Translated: CAWGAQNYGSQYF.

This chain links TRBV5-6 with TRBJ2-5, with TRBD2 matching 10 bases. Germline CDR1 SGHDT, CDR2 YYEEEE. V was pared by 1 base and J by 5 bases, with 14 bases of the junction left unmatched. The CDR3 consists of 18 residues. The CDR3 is CASSLWTSGLPRAETQYF. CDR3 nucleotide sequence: TGTGCCAGCAGCTTGTGGACTAGCGGACTCCCACGCGCGGAGACCCAGTACTTC.

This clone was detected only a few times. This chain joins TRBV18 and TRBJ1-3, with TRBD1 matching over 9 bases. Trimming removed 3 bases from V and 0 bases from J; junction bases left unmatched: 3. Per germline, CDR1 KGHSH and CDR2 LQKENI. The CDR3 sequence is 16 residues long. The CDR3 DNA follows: TGTGCCAGCTCACCTGGACAGGGGAGCTCTGGAAACACCATATATTTT. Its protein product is CASSPGQGSSGNTIYF.